This TCR beta chain was retrieved from a study of blood T cell repertoires in COVID-19. Study-level information: Spain, Italy and the United States supplied samples that represented acute and convalescent COVID-19. The cDNA or gDNA used as material had been derived from T cells, B-cell-depleted T cells, or PBMCs.

The germline V gene encodes CDR1 SGHRS and CDR2 YFSETQ. With V trimmed by 3 bases and J by 7 bases, 7 bases remained unmatched. This CDR3 is 15 amino acids long. As processed by the authors: Researchers report that nucleated cell counts were estimated from reference gene primer amplification. The table came from immunoSEQ multiplex PCR; TCRdb's copy has only in-frame clones and leaves some out. The V and J calls and clone size were taken over from that table, and D and trimming were inferred from the DNA. The sample holds 200,000 to 300,000 clones, approximately 85% seen once. What was sequenced was peripheral blood. The receptor was derived from a man aged 80 or over with acute or convalescent COVID-19. The rearrangement joins TRBV5-1 to TRBJ2-2; 9 bases agree with TRBD2. This CDR3 is CASSYLAGSDGELFF. The CDR3 DNA sequence: TGCGCCAGCAGCTATCTAGCGGGGTCGGACGGGGAGCTGTTTTTT.